Each of the 30 T cell receptor beta chains below was sequenced from the same sample in a study of CD8+ T cells in alopecia areata. Treatment given: oral pan-JAK inhibitor, 5-10 mg twice daily. It was cDNA, reverse transcribed from extracted RNA, that served as the sequencing template. Using immunoSEQ multiplex PCR, the repertoire was profiled, and TCRdb retains in-frame clones only, with some absent. The sample lists roughly 180,000 clones, approximately 56% seen once, with around 3% in the top ten. The material was CD4+ T cells sorted from blood, obtained at week 4, from a patient treated with tofacitinib. The receptor set was obtained from a human donor with alopecia areata.

This clone appeared a few times. The chain recombines TRBV12-5 with TRBJ1-4; 11 nucleotides align to TRBD1. From germline, CDR1 is LGHNT and CDR2 FRNRAP. The CDR3 contains 14 residues. The ends lost 5 bases at V and 8 bases at J; junction bases unmatched: 4. The CDR3 sequence is CASGTGTGGEKLFF. CDR3 DNA sequence: TGTGCTAGTGGTACCGGGACAGGGGGAGAAAAACTGTTTTTT. The whole variable domain, remainder taken from reference TRBV12-5 and TRBJ1-4, is DARVTQTPRHKVTEMGQEVTMRCQPILGHNTVFWYRQTMMQGLELLAYFRNRAPLDDSGMPKDRFSAEMPDATLATLKIQPSEPRDSAVYFCASGTGTGGEKLFFGSGTQLSVL.

This clone came up a few times. The V gene is TRBV20-1, the J gene TRBJ2-7; no reliable D call. Trimming took 4 bases from V and 6 from J, leaving 10 bases between them. This CDR3 comprises 11 residues. The germline gives CDR1 DFQATT, CDR2 SNEGSKA (reference sequence). CDR3 nucleotide sequence: TGCAGTGCTACAGACACCCGCGAGCAGTACTTC. As protein: CSATDTREQYF.

This chain connects TRBV29-1 to TRBJ1-2, with 7 bases that match TRBD1. CDR3 size: 13 residues. Germline CDR1 reads SQVTM; CDR2 reads ANQGSEA. V lost 6 bases, J lost 6 bases, and 10 bases stayed unmatched. The DNA of the CDR3 is TGCAGCGTCGTGGGGACAGTCCTCCATGGCTACACCTTC. Residues: CSVVGTVLHGYTF.

V and J are TRBV30 and TRBJ1-6; 8 positions agree with TRBD1. The CDR3 is 14 amino acids. Germline V gives CDR1 GTSNPN, CDR2 SVGIG (reference sequence). V lost 4 bases and J lost 8; bases outside the gene matches: 7. As DNA, the CDR3 is TGTGCCTGGACCTCGACAGGGGCGGATTCACCCCTCCACTTT. Residues: CAWTSTGADSPLHF.

This rearrangement joins TRBV15 to TRBJ2-7, with 12 positions matching TRBD1. The length of the CDR3 is 15 residues. V was clipped by 3 bases and J by 5 bases; unmatched bases: 5. Germline assignment: CDR1 LNHNV and CDR2 YYDKDF (reference sequence). For the CDR3, the DNA is TGTGCCACCAGCAGTCCGGGACAGGGGGCCAACGAGCAGTACTTC. This translates into CATSSPGQGANEQYF.

This rearrangement joins TRBV4-2 to TRBJ1-4; D may be TRBD1 (5 bases). Germline V gene lookup returns CDR1 LGHNA and CDR2 YNFKEQ. V lost 10 bases and J 5 bases, leaving 14 bases between the germline ends. The CDR3 runs to 13 residues. The DNA of the CDR3 is TGTGCCACTGGTCGGGGACTCAATGAAAAACTGTTTTTT. Protein: CATGRGLNEKLFF.

A few counts support this clone. The chain recombines TRBV30 with TRBJ2-7; weak D call: TRBD2 (6 bases). Germline-derived CDR1 and CDR2 are GTSNPN and SVGIG (reference sequence). V was pared by 3 bases and J by 6 bases, with 12 bases between. The CDR3 sequence is 12 residues long. CDR3 sequence (DNA): TGTGCCTGGAGCGGGGGACGGTCCGAGCAGTACTTC. This codes for CAWSGGRSEQYF.

This clone has a handful of counts. The V call is TRBV6-5, the J call TRBJ2-1; D is unclear. The V end was cut by 7 bases, the J end by 8 bases, with 18 bases between. Germline V CDR1 and CDR2: MNHEY, SVGAGI. The CDR3 spans 14 residues. CDR3 in amino acids: CASTQVGIIDEQFF. CDR3 coding DNA: TGTGCCAGCACGCAGGTCGGCATCATCGATGAGCAGTTCTTC.

The V gene is TRBV6-5, the J gene TRBJ2-5, with 12 positions matching TRBD2. The trim removed 8 bases at V and 5 bases at J, leaving 3 bases unmatched. The germline CDR1 and CDR2 sequences are MNHEY and SVGAGI. This CDR3 region has 13 residues. CDR3 region: CASQTSGGETQYF. The CDR3 DNA sequence: TGTGCCAGCCAGACTAGCGGGGGTGAGACCCAGTACTTC.

V gene TRBV7-9 combines with J gene TRBJ2-2; 7 bases align to TRBD1. J was trimmed by 1 base and V by 0 bases; bases with no gene match: 5. The CDR3 consists of 17 residues. Germline V gene lookup returns CDR1 SEHNR and CDR2 FQNEAQ (reference sequence). The chain's CDR3 is CASSLARQGWNTGELFF. Here the CDR3 DNA reads TGTGCCAGCAGCTTAGCCAGACAGGGTTGGAACACCGGGGAGCTGTTTTTT.

The chain recombines TRBV7-2 with TRBJ1-5, with 12 bases fitting TRBD1. The J segment lost 1 base and the V segment lost 4 bases, leaving 5 bases of the junction unmatched. CDR1 and CDR2 (germline): SGHTA, FQGNSA. This CDR3 comprises 17 residues. The CDR3 coding sequence is TGTGCCAGCAGCTCGGGGACAGGGGGCGTAAGCAATCAGCCCCAGCATTTT. It encodes CASSSGTGGVSNQPQHF. Full variable domain (remainder filled in from reference TRBV7-2 and TRBJ1-5): GAGVSQSPSNKVTEKGKDVELRCDPISGHTALYWYRQSLGQGLEFLIYFQGNSAPDKSGLPSDRFSAERTGGSVSTLTIQRTQQEDSAVYLCASSSGTGGVSNQPQHFGDGTRLSIL.

This clone was seen a handful of times. Other DNA sequences in this sample translate to the same CDR3. The chain links TRBV29-1 to TRBJ2-5; D is ambiguous. Trimming took off 0 bases at V and 5 bases at J, with 4 bases between the two ends. The CDR3 is 11 amino acids. Germline lookup yields CDR1 SQVTM and CDR2 ANQGSEA. CDR3 in DNA: TGCAGCGTTGAAGAGAGGGAGACCCAGTACTTC. Its protein is CSVEERETQYF.

The table lists this clone with a few counts. The chain combines TRBV19 with TRBJ2-7; maybe TRBD2 (5 bases). Deletions cut 4 bases from V and 5 bases from J, with 15 bases between. This CDR3 has 14 residues. CDR1 is LNHDA, CDR2 SQIVND, per germline (reference sequence). This chain's CDR3 is CASSKSGISDEQYF. Here the CDR3 DNA reads TGTGCCAGTAGTAAATCCGGGATTTCCGACGAGCAGTACTTC.

The rearrangement links TRBV7-2 to TRBJ2-5; D is unresolved. CDR3 size: 12 residues. Per the germline V gene, CDR1 is SGHTA and CDR2 is FQGNSA. Trimming shortened V by 5 bases and J by 5 bases, and 9 bases separated the two germline ends. In DNA form, the CDR3 reads TGTGCCAGCAGCCGCCTGGGGGAGACCCAGTACTTC. It codes for CASSRLGETQYF.

The chain uses TRBV5-4 and TRBJ1-6; D unclear. CDR1 is SGHNT and CDR2 is YYREEE in the germline V gene (reference sequence). CDR3 length equals 14 residues. Trimming pared 1 base from V and 10 bases from J, leaving 12 bases between. CDR3: CASSLRAVDSPLHF. The CDR3 DNA is TGTGCCAGCAGCTTGCGGGCTGTTGACTCACCCCTCCACTTT.

This clone was detected a few times. The chain carries TRBV5-6 and TRBJ1-4; 7 bases fit TRBD1. Trimming removed 2 bases from V and 2 bases from J; junction bases left unmatched: 3. This CDR3 region has 15 residues. Germline V lookup: CDR1 SGHDT, CDR2 YYEEEE. The CDR3 DNA is TGTGCCAGCAGCTTAAGGACAGGCACTAATGAAAAACTGTTTTTT. It translates to CASSLRTGTNEKLFF.

The V and J genes are TRBV29-1 and TRBJ1-1; 8 bases are a match to TRBD1. Trimming took 6 bases from V and 1 from J; bases not matched to a gene: 4. The CDR3 is 13 amino acids. Germline V gene sequence: CDR1 SQVTM, CDR2 ANQGSEA. The CDR3 coding sequence is TGCAGCGTCTGGACAGGGCCGAACACTGAAGCTTTCTTT. It yields the protein CSVWTGPNTEAFF.

The rearrangement uses TRBV9 and TRBJ1-6; D is unresolved. The length of the CDR3 is 14 residues. From germline, CDR1 is SGDLS and CDR2 YYNGEE. V was cut by 1 base and J by 8 bases, with 10 bases left in between. CDR3 region: CASSVRTGDSPLHF. The CDR3 DNA is TGTGCCAGCAGCGTAAGGACGGGAGATTCACCCCTCCACTTT. The variable domain in full, with the rest retrieved from reference TRBV9 and TRBJ1-6, is DSGVTQTPKHLITATGQRVTLRCSPRSGDLSVYWYQQSLDQGLQFLIQYYNGEERAKGNILERFSAQQFPDLHSELNLSSLELGDSALYFCASSVRTGDSPLHFGNGTRLTVT.

The V gene is TRBV29-1, the J gene TRBJ2-5; 9 nucleotides line up with TRBD2. The CDR3 loop spans 13 amino acids. Trimming at V came to 6 bases and at J to 3 bases, leaving 5 bases not matched to a gene. Germline CDR1 reads SQVTM; CDR2 reads ANQGSEA. The CDR3 region is CSVQGLAEETQYF. The CDR3 nucleotides read TGCAGCGTCCAGGGACTAGCCGAAGAGACCCAGTACTTC.

This clone has more than one count but fewer than ten. The rearrangement joins TRBV28 to TRBJ2-7; D possibly corresponds to TRBD2 (6 bases). Germline CDR1 reads MDHEN; CDR2 reads SYDVKM. The CDR3 runs to 14 residues. The V and J ends lost 6 bases and 0 bases respectively, with 12 bases between them. The CDR3 region is CASSPGTLSYEQYF. CDR3 nucleotides: TGTGCCAGCAGCCCCGGGACTCTCTCCTACGAGCAGTACTTC.

The chain is built from TRBV25-1 and TRBJ2-2; perhaps D is TRBD1 or TRBD2 (5 bases each). V lost 3 bases to trimming and J lost 9 bases, with 8 bases between them. Germline CDR1 is MGHDK and CDR2 is SYGVNS. The CDR3 is 12 residues long. The CDR3 is CASSDGARELFF. The CDR3 DNA sequence: TGTGCCAGCAGTGACGGGGCCCGGGAGCTGTTTTTT.

The chain has TRBV4-3 and TRBJ1-5; D is uncertain. Germline V gene sequence: CDR1 LGHNA, CDR2 YSLEER. The length of the CDR3 is 15 residues. V was pared by 0 bases and J by 3 bases, with 9 bases between. The CDR3 is CASSQELGFNQPQHF. The CDR3 DNA reads as TGCGCCAGCAGCCAAGAATTGGGCTTCAATCAGCCCCAGCATTTT.

The chain has TRBV30 and TRBJ1-5; TRBD1 might be the D (5 bases). CDR3 length equals 14 residues. Germline V gene data show CDR1 as GTSNPN and CDR2 as SVGIG (reference sequence). V was pared by 0 bases and J by 3 bases, with 9 bases between. The CDR3 loop reads CAWSVPGPNQPQHF. DNA of the CDR3: TGTGCCTGGAGTGTACCAGGGCCCAATCAGCCCCAGCATTTT.

J is TRBJ2-7 and V is TRBV27, with 10 positions matching TRBD2. The J segment lost 9 bases and the V segment lost 0 bases, leaving 2 bases of the junction unmatched. Germline CDR1 MNHEY, CDR2 SMNVEV (reference sequence). The CDR3 has 13 amino acids. Here the CDR3 DNA reads TGTGCCAGCAGTTTATCGGGGACTAGCGTGCAGTACTTC. This codes for CASSLSGTSVQYF.

The rearrangement links TRBV28 to TRBJ2-5, with D possibly being TRBD2 (6 bases). The CDR3 spans 15 residues. In germline, CDR1 is MDHEN, CDR2 SYDVKM. The V and J ends lost 6 bases and 4 bases respectively, with 18 bases between them. The CDR3 reads CASSPLRQGGETQYF. The CDR3 DNA reads TGTGCCAGCAGCCCCCTCCGGCAGGGAGGAGAGACCCAGTACTTC.

This clone appeared a few times. Its ends do not fully match the called genes, so a read error is possible. V is TRBV7-2 and J is TRBJ1-1; 10 nucleotides match TRBD1. Germline V gene lookup returns CDR1 SGHTA and CDR2 FQGNSA. The CDR3 has 13 residues. CDR3 loop: CASSRDRGHPIEF. The CDR3 DNA is TGTGCCAGCAGCCGGGACAGGGGCCACCCGATTGAGTTT.

The V call is TRBV4-3, the J call TRBJ2-5, with 11 bases lining up with TRBD2. V lost 4 bases and J lost 2; bases outside the gene matches: 9. The CDR3 is 17 residues long. CDR1 LGHNA and CDR2 YSLEER come from the germline V gene. The CDR3 here is CASSLRGLAGGQETQYF. The CDR3 nucleotides are TGCGCCAGCAGCCTGCGCGGGCTAGCGGGGGGTCAAGAGACCCAGTACTTC.

The chain combines TRBV6-5 with TRBJ1-6, with TRBD1 matching 8 bases. Germline lookup yields CDR1 MNHEY and CDR2 SVGAGI. The V and J ends lost 7 bases and 4 bases, in that order; junction bases with no gene match: 3. This CDR3 comprises 14 residues. The CDR3 DNA sequence: TGTGCCAGCAAACGGACAGGGTATAATTCACCCCTCCACTTT. Encoded protein: CASKRTGYNSPLHF.

CDR3 sequence (DNA): TGTGCCAGCAGTGAATTTGGACAGTTTAACACCGGGGAGCTGTTTTTT. The encoded protein is CASSEFGQFNTGELFF. The V gene is TRBV25-1, the J gene TRBJ2-2; maybe TRBD1 (6 bases). Trimming shortened V by 1 base and J by 2 bases, and 11 bases separated the two germline ends. Germline CDR1 is MGHDK and CDR2 is SYGVNS. CDR3 length: 16 amino acids.

The J gene is TRBJ2-5, the V gene TRBV7-2; possibly TRBD1 for D (6 bases). Deletions cut 2 bases from V and 2 bases from J, with 9 bases between. This CDR3 contains 14 residues. Looked up from germline, CDR1 is SGHTA and CDR2 is FQGNSA. This chain's CDR3 is CASSLIRGQETQYF. CDR3 nucleotides: TGTGCCAGCAGCTTAATTAGGGGGCAAGAGACCCAGTACTTC. The full variable domain, in which reference TRBV7-2 and TRBJ2-5 provide the parts outside the CDR3, is GAGVSQSPSNKVTEKGKDVELRCDPISGHTALYWYRQSLGQGLEFLIYFQGNSAPDKSGLPSDRFSAERTGGSVSTLTIQRTQQEDSAVYLCASSLIRGQETQYFGPGTRLLVL.